The 8 T cell receptor beta chains below come from one sample, sequenced in a study of blood T cell repertoires in COVID-19. Assay: immunoSEQ multiplex PCR; the TCRdb copy retains only in-frame clones and omits some. The table lists roughly 300,000 clones, over 75% of them singletons. The sample comprised PBMCs or T cells enriched from blood (not recorded which). Receptors were obtained from a woman aged 25 to 45 who had recovered from COVID-19.

The rearrangement links TRBV19 to TRBJ1-1, with 7 bases identical to TRBD1. The CDR3 contains 16 residues. Looked up from germline, CDR1 is LNHDA and CDR2 is SQIVND (reference sequence). The J segment lost 0 bases and the V segment lost 3 bases, leaving 7 bases of the junction unmatched. CDR3 amino acids: CASSIIPGQLNTEAFF. In DNA form, the CDR3 reads TGTGCCAGTAGTATCATCCCGGGACAGTTGAACACTGAAGCTTTCTTT.

The chain is built from TRBV6-2 or TRBV6-3 and TRBJ1-1; 8 nucleotides agree with TRBD1. V lost 4 bases and J lost 7; bases outside the gene matches: 8. Germline V gene lookup returns CDR1 MNHEY and CDR2 SVGEGT. CDR3 length equals 14 residues. The chain's CDR3 is CASSSSDREGEAFF. CDR3 coding DNA: TGTGCCAGCAGTTCCTCGGACAGGGAGGGTGAAGCTTTCTTT.

This clone was counted between two and nine times. The V and J genes are TRBV5-6 and TRBJ2-3; 8 bases are shared with TRBD2. After removal of 3 bases from V and 6 bases from J, the junction contained 9 bases not matched to a gene. The length of the CDR3 is 15 residues. Germline V gene lookup returns CDR1 SGHDT and CDR2 YYEEEE. CDR3 in DNA: TGTGCCAGCAGCTCAAGAGAGCGGGAGTTCGATACGCAGTATTTT. Residues: CASSSREREFDTQYF.

This clone has just one count. V gene TRBV2 combines with J gene TRBJ2-1, with 7 nucleotides matching TRBD2. The V segment lost 2 bases and the J segment 2 bases; nucleotides outside the gene matches: 3. The CDR3 has 15 residues. Germline CDR1 reads SNHLY; CDR2 reads FYNNEI. The DNA of the CDR3 is TGTGCCAGCAGTGAACAGCGGGAAGCCTACAATGAGCAGTTCTTC. Translating it yields CASSEQREAYNEQFF.

CDR3 DNA: TGTGCCAGCCGGGGCGGGGGAGTTGGCCTGAACACTGAAGCTTTCTTT. Translated, it gives CASRGGGVGLNTEAFF. This sequence joins TRBV28 and TRBJ1-1, with D possibly TRBD1 on 5 matching bases. This CDR3 region has 16 residues. Per germline, CDR1 MDHEN and CDR2 SYDVKM. With 8 bases removed from V and 0 bases from J, the gap between germline ends came to 19 bases.

This chain links TRBV27 with TRBJ2-1, with 7 bases that match TRBD2. The trim removed 5 bases at V and 7 bases at J, leaving 11 bases unmatched. Per germline, CDR1 MNHEY and CDR2 SMNVEV (reference sequence). The CDR3 loop spans 15 amino acids. The CDR3 sequence: CASSPTSRAWNEQFF. In DNA form, the CDR3 reads TGTGCCAGCAGTCCGACTAGCAGAGCATGGAATGAGCAGTTCTTC.

The V call is TRBV3-1 (or the pseudogene TRBV3-2), the J call TRBJ1-1; no clear D. CDR1 and CDR2 from the germline V gene are LGHDT and YNNKEL (reference sequence). Trimming stripped 1 base from V and 0 bases from J, with 3 bases between. CDR3 length equals 13 residues. DNA for the CDR3: TGTGCCAGCAGCCAAGTCATGAACACTGAAGCTTTCTTT. It is translated as CASSQVMNTEAFF.

The rearrangement uses TRBV5-6 and TRBJ1-5; D ambiguous. The V end was cut by 1 base, the J end by 6 bases, with 14 bases between. Germline V gene sequence: CDR1 SGHDT, CDR2 YYEEEE. CDR3 size: 15 residues. CDR3 in amino acids: CASSLRVTASQPQHF. In DNA form, the CDR3 reads TGTGCCAGCAGCTTGCGGGTGACCGCCTCTCAGCCCCAGCATTTT. The variable domain in full, completed from reference TRBV5-6 and TRBJ1-5, reads DAGVTQSPTHLIKTRGQQVTLRCSPKSGHDTVSWYQQALGQGPQFIFQYYEEEERQRGNFPDRFSGHQFPNYSSELNVNALLLGDSALYLCASSLRVTASQPQHFGDGTRLSIL.